This TCR beta chain is from a study of blood T cell repertoires in COVID-19. Background on the study: The United States, Italy and Spain supplied acute and convalescent COVID-19 samples. The cDNA or gDNA used as material had been derived from T cells, B-cell-depleted T cells, or PBMCs.

Germline V gene sequence: CDR1 SGHNT, CDR2 YYREEE (reference sequence). The CDR3 runs to 15 residues. V trimming: 4 bases; J trimming: 5 bases; junction bases outside the gene matches: 6. Original methodology: It was from reference gene primer amplification that nucleated cell counts were estimated. Method: immunoSEQ multiplex PCR; TCRdb's copy keeps in-frame clones and lacks some. Clone size and V and J calls were adopted from that table, with D and trimming inferred from the DNA. The data contain approximately 470,000 clones, approximately 83% of them singletons. The sample was peripheral blood. The receptor was derived from a human donor in a cohort sampled during active COVID-19. V is TRBV5-4 and J is TRBJ2-1, with TRBD2 matching over 10 bases. The CDR3 region is CASSPGTSVDNEQFF. The CDR3 DNA reads as TGTGCCAGCAGCCCGGGGACTAGCGTCGACAATGAGCAGTTCTTC.